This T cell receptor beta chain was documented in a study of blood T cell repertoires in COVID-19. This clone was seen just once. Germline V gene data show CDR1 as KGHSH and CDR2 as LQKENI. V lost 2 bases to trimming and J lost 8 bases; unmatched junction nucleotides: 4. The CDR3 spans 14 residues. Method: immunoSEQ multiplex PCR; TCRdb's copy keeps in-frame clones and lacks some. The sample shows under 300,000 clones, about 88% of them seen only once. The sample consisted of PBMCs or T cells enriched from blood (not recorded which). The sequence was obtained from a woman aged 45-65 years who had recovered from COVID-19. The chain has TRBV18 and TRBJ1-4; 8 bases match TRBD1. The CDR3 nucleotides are TGTGCCAGCTCACCATTACAGGGGGGCGAAAAACTGTTTTTT. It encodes CASSPLQGGEKLFF.